These 9 T cell receptor beta chains share one sample of origin, sequenced in a study of blood T cell repertoires in COVID-19. Measured with immunoSEQ multiplex PCR; TCRdb has only the in-frame clones, and not every one. Of about 88,000 clones in the sample, 90% were seen once. Sequencing was performed on peripheral blood. The receptors were gathered from a man aged 60-69 years with acute or convalescent COVID-19.

The genes are TRBV7-8 and TRBJ2-6; possible D gene TRBD2, 5 bases. Germline lookup yields CDR1 SGHVS and CDR2 FQNEAQ. The ends were cut back, 5 bases at V and 1 base at J, with 30 bases in the middle. This CDR3 spans 22 amino acids. CDR3 in DNA: TGTGCCAGCAGCCAATTAACCACGAGCGGAGTGGGGTCGACGTCTGGGGCCAACGTCCTGACTTTC. This codes for CASSQLTTSGVGSTSGANVLTF.

The chain recombines TRBV28 with TRBJ2-4, with 12 bases lining up with TRBD2. The V and J ends lost 5 bases and 0 bases, in that order; junction bases with no gene match: 2. In germline, CDR1 is MDHEN, CDR2 SYDVKM. The CDR3 extends over 16 amino acids. The DNA of the CDR3 is TGTGCCAGCAGTGTGACTAGCGGGAGAGCCAAAAACATTCAGTACTTC. This encodes CASSVTSGRAKNIQYF.

V is TRBV11-2 and J is TRBJ1-2; unclear D gene. The germline gives CDR1 SGHAT, CDR2 FQNNGV. Trimming removed 5 bases at V and 8 bases at J, with 12 bases between. The CDR3 runs 12 residues. This CDR3 reads CASSQGGYGYTF. The CDR3 nucleotides read TGTGCCAGCAGCCAAGGAGGGTACGGCTACACCTTC.

The V call is TRBV7-2, the J call TRBJ2-7; 7 nucleotides align to TRBD1. CDR3 length equals 14 residues. Germline CDR1 reads SGHTA; CDR2 reads FQGNSA. J gave up 7 bases and V 1 base, and 7 bases lay outside the gene matches. The DNA of the CDR3 is TGTGCCAGCAGCTTAGTTCAGGGGGTGCGGGAGCAGTACTTC. Protein sequence: CASSLVQGVREQYF.

The chain carries TRBV18 and TRBJ2-7, with 7 positions matching TRBD2. Per the germline V gene, CDR1 is KGHSH and CDR2 is LQKENI. The CDR3 totals 14 residues. The V segment lost 0 bases and the J segment 6 bases; nucleotides outside the gene matches: 5. The CDR3 loop is CASSPPEGGSEQYF. CDR3 bases: TGTGCCAGCTCACCACCTGAGGGAGGGTCCGAGCAGTACTTC.

The chain recombines TRBV5-1 with TRBJ2-1, with unresolved D. This CDR3 is 14 amino acids long. The germline V gene encodes CDR1 SGHRS and CDR2 YFSETQ. V was clipped by 5 bases and J by 8 bases, with 17 bases between them. The CDR3 is CASRRSQDSDEQFF. CDR3 DNA sequence: TGCGCCAGCAGGAGAAGCCAGGATTCGGATGAGCAGTTCTTC.

J is TRBJ2-1 and V is TRBV4-3, with a tentative D call TRBD2 (5 bases). The CDR3 contains 13 residues. Germline lookup yields CDR1 LGHNA and CDR2 YSLEER. The V end lost 0 bases, the J end lost 8 bases, and 8 bases lay between the germline ends. The CDR3 reads CASSQEPEDEQFF. The CDR3 DNA follows: TGCGCCAGCAGCCAAGAGCCGGAGGATGAGCAGTTCTTC.

V usage is TRBV4-1 and J usage is TRBJ2-2, with a tentative D call TRBD2 (6 bases). Germline V gene data show CDR1 as MGHRA and CDR2 as YSYEKL. V was shortened by 0 bases and J by 1 base, with 15 bases between the two germline ends. This CDR3 has 18 amino acids. The CDR3 protein is CASSQEAGGTGNTGELFF. The DNA for the CDR3 is TGCGCCAGCAGCCAAGAAGCGGGTGGAACAGGGAACACCGGGGAGCTGTTTTTT.

The chain couples TRBV6-1 to TRBJ1-1; D is unresolved. The V end lost 1 base, the J end lost 1 base, and 4 bases lay between the germline ends. The CDR3 contains 13 residues. Germline V gene lookup returns CDR1 MNHNS and CDR2 SASEGT. The DNA for the CDR3 is TGTGCCAGCAGTGAAGGAGGGAACACTGAAGCTTTCTTT. This encodes CASSEGGNTEAFF.